Presented here are 19 T cell receptor beta chains from one specimen sequenced in a study of T cell repertoires in cytomegalovirus infection. TCRdb re-called the reads through MiXCR, storing one row per CDR3 protein. The repertoire holds about 360,000 distinct CDR3 sequences, approximately 18% seen once, with less than 9.5% in the top ten. The sequencing sample was made of PBMCs. The receptor source for this set is a human donor in good health (CMV status not recorded). Some clones in this sample may be carry-over from other donors' samples.

The rearrangement links TRBV20-1 to TRBJ2-1, with a tentative D call TRBD1 (8 bases). Germline values: CDR1 DFQATT, CDR2 SNEGSKA (reference sequence). This CDR3 is built from 14 residues. V lost 5 bases and J lost 1, with 12 bases in between. As DNA, the CDR3 is TGCAGTGCTGGGGGGGACAGGTCCTACAATGAGCAGTTCTTC. It codes for CSAGGDRSYNEQFF.

This clonotype was seen repeatedly, ten times or more. This chain uses TRBV7-2 with TRBJ2-3; a weak D match, TRBD2 (5 bases). The V and J ends lost 5 bases and 1 base respectively, with 16 bases between them. CDR3 length: 16 residues. Germline CDR1 and CDR2: SGHTA and FQGNSA. The CDR3 DNA is TGTGCCAGCAGCCTCCGGGCGGGCCCTGGCACAGATACGCAGTATTTT. Translation: CASSLRAGPGTDTQYF.

This chain uses TRBV11-2 with TRBJ2-1; a weak D match, TRBD1 (5 bases). Germline loops: CDR1 SGHAT, CDR2 FQNNGV. V dropped 5 bases and J dropped 9 bases, with 8 bases sitting between them. The CDR3 spans 11 residues. The CDR3 here is CASSVQGEQFF. The CDR3 coding sequence is TGTGCCAGCAGCGTCCAGGGTGAGCAGTTCTTC.

Many counts were recorded for this clonotype. V and J are TRBV7-2 and TRBJ2-7; 8 nucleotides agree with TRBD2. The V gene's germline CDR1 is SGHTA and CDR2 FQGNSA. The CDR3 is 14 residues long. V dropped 4 bases and J dropped 6; count of bases not matched to a gene: 8. Written as DNA, the CDR3 is TGTGCCAGCAGCTCTTGGGGAGCGGGAGTCGAGCAGTACTTC. Residues: CASSSWGAGVEQYF.

The chain carries TRBV30 and TRBJ2-3, with TRBD2 matching 9 bases. Losses at the gene ends were 3 bases for V and 5 bases for J; bases not matched to a gene: 6. The V gene's germline CDR1 is GTSNPN and CDR2 SVGIG (reference sequence). The CDR3 spans 14 residues. The CDR3 reads CAWRVAGAIDTQYF. The CDR3 region has the DNA TGTGCCTGGAGAGTAGCGGGAGCAATAGATACGCAGTATTTT.

This clonotype was counted between two and nine times. The rearrangement links TRBV5-1 to TRBJ2-3; TRBD2 matches 9 bases. Germline V lookup: CDR1 SGHRS, CDR2 YFSETQ. The CDR3 consists of 16 residues. The ends lost 1 base at V and 4 bases at J; junction bases unmatched: 7. CDR3: CASSLPASGVSDTQYF. In DNA, the CDR3 is TGCGCCAGCAGCTTGCCGGCTAGCGGGGTTTCAGATACGCAGTATTTT.

This rearrangement joins TRBV7-9 to TRBJ2-5, with D perhaps TRBD1 or TRBD2 (5 bases each). CDR3 length equals 15 residues. Germline-derived CDR1 and CDR2 are SEHNR and FQNEAQ (reference sequence). V was shortened by 3 bases and J by 2 bases, with 13 bases between the two germline ends. The CDR3 loop is CASSFALGEQETQYF. The CDR3 coding sequence is TGTGCCAGCAGCTTCGCCTTGGGGGAGCAAGAGACCCAGTACTTC.

V is TRBV30 and J is TRBJ2-6; D unclear. Looked up from germline, CDR1 is GTSNPN and CDR2 is SVGIG (reference sequence). V lost 3 bases, J lost 2 bases, and 17 bases lay in between. This CDR3 contains 17 residues. Here the CDR3 reads CAWSGSRTEAGANVLTF. CDR3 nucleotide sequence: TGTGCCTGGAGCGGCTCAAGGACCGAGGCTGGGGCCAACGTCCTGACTTTC. The whole variable domain, remainder taken from reference TRBV30 and TRBJ2-6, is SQTIHQWPATLVQPVGSPLSLECTVEGTSNPNLYWYRQAAGRGLQLLFYSVGIGQISSEVPQNLSASRPQDRQFILSSKKLLLSDSGFYLCAWSGSRTEAGANVLTFGAGSRLTVL.

This clonotype was observed a handful of times. The chain combines TRBV9 with TRBJ2-7; TRBD2 aligns across 13 bases. The CDR3 has 14 residues. The V gene end was trimmed by 3 bases and the J gene end by 5 bases; junction bases not matched to a gene: 2. Germline V CDR1 and CDR2: SGDLS, YYNGEE. CDR3 DNA sequence: TGTGCCAGCAGCGCGGGACTAGCGGGGAACGAGCAGTACTTC. Amino acids: CASSAGLAGNEQYF.

The table lists this clonotype with many counts. The chain carries TRBV6-1 and TRBJ2-7, with D possibly called TRBD1 or TRBD2 (6 bases each). With 5 bases removed from V and 4 bases from J, the gap between germline ends came to 18 bases. The CDR3 runs to 15 residues. CDR1 and CDR2 from the germline V gene are MNHNS and SASEGT. CDR3 DNA sequence: TGTGCCAGCAGTAGACCGGGGGCGAGATGGTACGAGCAGTACTTC. It is translated as CASSRPGARWYEQYF.

The J gene is TRBJ1-5, the V gene TRBV20-1; TRBD1 agrees at 10 bases. The trim removed 3 bases at V and 5 bases at J, leaving 4 bases unmatched. CDR3 length equals 14 residues. Germline CDR1 DFQATT, CDR2 SNEGSKA (reference sequence). The chain's CDR3 is CSASRDRGYQPQHF. The CDR3 DNA reads as TGCAGTGCTAGTCGGGACAGGGGTTATCAGCCCCAGCATTTT.

This chain joins TRBV20-1 and TRBJ1-5; D remains ambiguous. V lost 3 bases to trimming and J lost 1 base, with 7 bases between them. This CDR3 is built from 13 residues. The germline V gene has CDR1 DFQATT and CDR2 SNEGSKA (reference sequence). As DNA, the CDR3 is TGCAGTGCTAGGAGCGGCAGCAATCAGCCCCAGCATTTT. This translates into CSARSGSNQPQHF.

Note on this clonotype: A much larger clone lies one base from this, so it may be a read error. The chain has TRBV6-8 and TRBJ2-7, with D unclear. CDR3 length: 15 amino acids. Trimming stripped 6 bases from V and 7 bases from J, with 22 bases between. The V gene's germline CDR1 is MNHGY and CDR2 SAAAGT. The DNA of the CDR3 is TGTGCCAGCAGACAAAGTGGTTCGGAGCCGTGGGAGCAGTACTTC. Translated, it gives CASRQSGSEPWEQYF.

The chain carries TRBV28 and TRBJ1-3; 7 bases fit TRBD1. J lost 7 bases, V lost 3 bases, and 12 bases had no gene match. Germline V gives CDR1 MDHEN, CDR2 SYDVKM. The CDR3 loop spans 16 amino acids. The DNA of the CDR3 is TGTGCCAGCAGTTTGCTGACAGGGAACGTCTTCAACACCATATATTTT. Translating gives CASSLLTGNVFNTIYF.

The chain joins TRBV10-3 to TRBJ1-1, with D maybe TRBD1 (5 bases). The CDR3 loop spans 14 amino acids. The V end lost 10 bases, the J end lost 3 bases, and 18 bases lay between the germline ends. The germline V gene encodes CDR1 ENHRY and CDR2 SYGVKD. CDR3 sequence reads: CATQRTLRDTEAFF. In DNA form, the CDR3 reads TGTGCCACCCAGAGGACATTGCGGGACACTGAAGCTTTCTTT.

There are many counts of this clonotype. This rearrangement joins TRBV7-8 to TRBJ1-6; D remains unclear. The V gene lost 1 base and the J gene lost 3 bases, with 13 bases spanning the gap. This CDR3 has 17 residues. CDR1 is SGHVS, CDR2 FQNEAQ, per germline. CDR3 loop: CASSLGSPVNYNSPLHF. CDR3 nucleotides: TGTGCCAGCAGCTTAGGGTCTCCGGTTAACTATAATTCACCCCTCCACTTT.

This rearrangement joins TRBV20-1 to TRBJ2-7; 14 positions agree with TRBD2. V trimming: 3 bases; J trimming: 5 bases; junction bases outside the gene matches: 6. The CDR3 totals 15 residues. The germline gives CDR1 DFQATT, CDR2 SNEGSKA (reference sequence). CDR3 residues: CSARGTSGSKDEQYF. The CDR3 DNA follows: TGCAGTGCTAGGGGGACTAGCGGGAGTAAGGACGAGCAGTACTTC.

V is TRBV5-1 and J is TRBJ1-1, with D unresolved. CDR1 SGHRS and CDR2 YFSETQ come from the germline V gene. CDR3 length: 14 residues. The V end lost 0 bases, the J end lost 7 bases, and 13 bases lay between the germline ends. The CDR3 region is CASSLEPATLEAFF. CDR3 in DNA: TGCGCCAGCAGCTTGGAGCCAGCGACGCTTGAAGCTTTCTTT.

This clonotype has more than one count but fewer than ten. The J gene is TRBJ2-7, the V gene TRBV20-1, with D possibly being TRBD2 (9 bases). Germline V CDR1 and CDR2: DFQATT, SNEGSKA (reference sequence). V lost 5 bases, J lost 4 bases, and 33 bases lay in between. The CDR3 covers 19 residues. This CDR3 reads CSALRTGKGGRASLYEQYF. CDR3 DNA sequence: TGCAGTGCTCTCAGGACAGGGAAGGGCGGGAGGGCCTCATTATACGAGCAGTACTTC.